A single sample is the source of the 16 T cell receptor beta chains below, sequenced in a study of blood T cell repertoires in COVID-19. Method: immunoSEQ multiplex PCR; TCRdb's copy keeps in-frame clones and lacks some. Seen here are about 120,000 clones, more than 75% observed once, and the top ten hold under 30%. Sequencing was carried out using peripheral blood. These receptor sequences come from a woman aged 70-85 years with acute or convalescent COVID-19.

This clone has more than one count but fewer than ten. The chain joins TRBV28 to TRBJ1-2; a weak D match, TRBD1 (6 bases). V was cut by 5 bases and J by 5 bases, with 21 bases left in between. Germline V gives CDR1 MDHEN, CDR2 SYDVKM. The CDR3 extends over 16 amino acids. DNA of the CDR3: TGTGCCAGCAGTCTAACAGGGATCGGAGTCCCTTATGGCTACACCTTC. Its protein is CASSLTGIGVPYGYTF.

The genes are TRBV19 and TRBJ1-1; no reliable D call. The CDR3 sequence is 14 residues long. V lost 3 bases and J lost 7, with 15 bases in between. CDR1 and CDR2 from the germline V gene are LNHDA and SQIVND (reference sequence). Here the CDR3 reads CASSIRRDRSEAFF. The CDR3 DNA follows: TGTGCCAGTAGTATTCGTCGGGATAGGAGTGAAGCTTTCTTT.

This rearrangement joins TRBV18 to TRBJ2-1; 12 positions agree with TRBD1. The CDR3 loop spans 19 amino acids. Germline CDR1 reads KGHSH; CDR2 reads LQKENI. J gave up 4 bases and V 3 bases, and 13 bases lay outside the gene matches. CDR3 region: CASSPVPGQGAHKYNEQFF. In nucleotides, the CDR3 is TGTGCCAGCTCACCCGTCCCGGGACAGGGGGCGCATAAGTACAATGAGCAGTTCTTC.

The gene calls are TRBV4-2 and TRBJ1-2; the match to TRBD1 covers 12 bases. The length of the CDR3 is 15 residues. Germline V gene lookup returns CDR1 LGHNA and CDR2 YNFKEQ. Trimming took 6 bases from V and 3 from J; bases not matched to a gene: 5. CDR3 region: CASRAGTGGYYGYTF. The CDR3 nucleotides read TGTGCCAGCAGGGCCGGGACAGGGGGCTACTATGGCTACACCTTC.

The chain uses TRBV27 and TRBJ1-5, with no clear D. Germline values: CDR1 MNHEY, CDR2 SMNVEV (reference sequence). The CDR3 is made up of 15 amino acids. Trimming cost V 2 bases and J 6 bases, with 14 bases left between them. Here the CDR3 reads CASSLREGLGQPQHF. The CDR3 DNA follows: TGTGCCAGCAGTTTAAGGGAGGGTTTGGGTCAGCCCCAGCATTTT.

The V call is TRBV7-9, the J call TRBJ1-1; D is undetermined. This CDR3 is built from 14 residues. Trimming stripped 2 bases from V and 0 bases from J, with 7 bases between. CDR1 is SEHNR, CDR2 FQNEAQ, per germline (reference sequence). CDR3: CASSLTGVNTEAFF. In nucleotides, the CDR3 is TGTGCCAGCAGCTTAACCGGGGTGAACACTGAAGCTTTCTTT.

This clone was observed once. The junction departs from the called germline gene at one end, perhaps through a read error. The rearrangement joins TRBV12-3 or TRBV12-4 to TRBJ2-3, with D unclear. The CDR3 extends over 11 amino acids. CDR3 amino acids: CASSLGRVLRF. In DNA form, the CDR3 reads TGTGCCAGCAGTTTAGGACGGGTTTTAAGATTT.

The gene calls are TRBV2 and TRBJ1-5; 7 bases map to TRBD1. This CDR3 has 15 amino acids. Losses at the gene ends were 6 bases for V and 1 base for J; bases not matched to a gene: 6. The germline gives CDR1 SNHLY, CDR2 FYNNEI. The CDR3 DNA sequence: TGTGCCAGCAGGGTCTCAGGGGGGAGCAATCAGCCCCAGCATTTT. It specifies CASRVSGGSNQPQHF.

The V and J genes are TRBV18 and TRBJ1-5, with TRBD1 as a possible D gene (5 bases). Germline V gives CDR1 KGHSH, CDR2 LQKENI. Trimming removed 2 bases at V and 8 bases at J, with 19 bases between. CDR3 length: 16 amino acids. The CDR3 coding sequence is TGTGCCAGCTCACCAAATTCTTGGGGGGGACCGGAGCCCCAGCATTTT. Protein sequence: CASSPNSWGGPEPQHF.

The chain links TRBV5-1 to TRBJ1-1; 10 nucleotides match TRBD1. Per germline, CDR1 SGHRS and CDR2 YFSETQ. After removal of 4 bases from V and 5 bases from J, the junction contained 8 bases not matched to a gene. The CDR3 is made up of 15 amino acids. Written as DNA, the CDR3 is TGCGCCAGCAGCCCGCTCGACAGGGGGCATACTGAAGCTTTCTTT. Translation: CASSPLDRGHTEAFF.

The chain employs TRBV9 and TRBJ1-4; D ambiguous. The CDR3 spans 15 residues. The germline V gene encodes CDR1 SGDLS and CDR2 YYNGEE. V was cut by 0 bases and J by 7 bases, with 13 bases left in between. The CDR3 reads CASSVAGQGGEKLFF. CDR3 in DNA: TGTGCCAGCAGCGTAGCAGGCCAAGGAGGTGAAAAACTGTTTTTT. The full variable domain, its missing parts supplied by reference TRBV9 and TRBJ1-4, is DSGVTQTPKHLITATGQRVTLRCSPRSGDLSVYWYQQSLDQGLQFLIQYYNGEERAKGNILERFSAQQFPDLHSELNLSSLELGDSALYFCASSVAGQGGEKLFFGSGTQLSVL.

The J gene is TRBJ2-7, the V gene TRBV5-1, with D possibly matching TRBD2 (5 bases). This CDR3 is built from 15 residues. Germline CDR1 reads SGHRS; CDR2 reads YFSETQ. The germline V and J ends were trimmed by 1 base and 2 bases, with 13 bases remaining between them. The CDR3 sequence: CASSLFGGFTYEQYF. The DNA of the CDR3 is TGCGCCAGCAGCTTGTTCGGAGGTTTTACCTACGAGCAGTACTTC.

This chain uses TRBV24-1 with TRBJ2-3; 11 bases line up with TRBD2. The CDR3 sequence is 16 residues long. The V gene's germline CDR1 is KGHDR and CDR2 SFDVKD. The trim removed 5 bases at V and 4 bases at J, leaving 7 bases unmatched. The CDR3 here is CATSGIAGGPSDTQYF. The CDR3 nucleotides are TGTGCCACCAGTGGTATAGCGGGGGGGCCCTCAGATACGCAGTATTTT.

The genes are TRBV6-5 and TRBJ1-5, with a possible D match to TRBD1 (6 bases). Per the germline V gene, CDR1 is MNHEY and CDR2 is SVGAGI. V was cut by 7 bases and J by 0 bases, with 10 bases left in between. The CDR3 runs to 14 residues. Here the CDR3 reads CASTAGDSNQPQHF. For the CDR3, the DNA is TGTGCCAGCACTGCAGGGGATAGCAATCAGCCCCAGCATTTT.

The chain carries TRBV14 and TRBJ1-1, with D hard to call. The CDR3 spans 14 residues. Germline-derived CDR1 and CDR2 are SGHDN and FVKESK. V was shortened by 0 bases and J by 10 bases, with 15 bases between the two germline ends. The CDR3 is CASSQDWGGSGAFF. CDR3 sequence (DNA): TGTGCCAGCAGCCAAGATTGGGGAGGCTCCGGAGCTTTCTTT. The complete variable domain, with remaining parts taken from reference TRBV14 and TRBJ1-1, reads EAGVTQFPSHSVIEKGQTVTLRCDPISGHDNLYWYRRVMGKEIKFLLHFVKESKQDESGMPNNRFLAERTGGTYSTLKVQPAELEDSGVYFCASSQDWGGSGAFFGQGTRLTVV.

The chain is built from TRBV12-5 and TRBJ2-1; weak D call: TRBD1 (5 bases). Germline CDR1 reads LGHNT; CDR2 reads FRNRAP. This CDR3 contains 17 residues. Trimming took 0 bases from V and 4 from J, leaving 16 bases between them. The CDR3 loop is CASGLVPQGRKYNEQFF. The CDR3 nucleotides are TGTGCTAGTGGTTTGGTACCCCAGGGCAGGAAATACAATGAGCAGTTCTTC.